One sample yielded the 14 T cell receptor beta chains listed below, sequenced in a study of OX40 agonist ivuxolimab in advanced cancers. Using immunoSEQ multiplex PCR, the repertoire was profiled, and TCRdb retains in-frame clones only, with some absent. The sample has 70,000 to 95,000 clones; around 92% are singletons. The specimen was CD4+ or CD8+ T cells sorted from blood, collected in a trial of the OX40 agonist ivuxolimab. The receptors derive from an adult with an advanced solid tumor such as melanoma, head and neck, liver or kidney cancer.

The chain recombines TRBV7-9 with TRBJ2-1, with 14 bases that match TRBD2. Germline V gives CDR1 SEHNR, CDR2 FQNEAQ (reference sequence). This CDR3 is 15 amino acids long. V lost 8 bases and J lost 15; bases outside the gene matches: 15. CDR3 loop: CASRYRNGTSGSRFF. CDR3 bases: TGTGCCAGCCGCTATAGAAACGGGACTAGCGGGAGTCGGTTCTTC.

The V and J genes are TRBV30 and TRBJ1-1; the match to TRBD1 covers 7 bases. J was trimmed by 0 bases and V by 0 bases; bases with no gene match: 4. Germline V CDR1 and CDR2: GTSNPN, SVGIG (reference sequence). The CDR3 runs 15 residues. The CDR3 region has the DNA TGTGCCTGGAGTGTACTACAGGGGATGAACACTGAAGCTTTCTTT. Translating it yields CAWSVLQGMNTEAFF.

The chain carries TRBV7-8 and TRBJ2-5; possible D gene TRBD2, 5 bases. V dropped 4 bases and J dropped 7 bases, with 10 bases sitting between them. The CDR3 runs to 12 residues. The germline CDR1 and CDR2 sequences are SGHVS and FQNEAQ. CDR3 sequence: CASSYRGATQYF. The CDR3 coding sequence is TGTGCCAGCAGCTACCGGGGTGCGACCCAGTACTTC.

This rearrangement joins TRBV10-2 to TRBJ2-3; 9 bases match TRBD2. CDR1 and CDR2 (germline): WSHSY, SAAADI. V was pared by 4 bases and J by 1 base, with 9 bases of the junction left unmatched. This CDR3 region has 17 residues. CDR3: CASSGPAGGSGTDTQYF. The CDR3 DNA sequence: TGCGCCAGCAGTGGCCCAGCGGGAGGCTCGGGCACAGATACGCAGTATTTT.

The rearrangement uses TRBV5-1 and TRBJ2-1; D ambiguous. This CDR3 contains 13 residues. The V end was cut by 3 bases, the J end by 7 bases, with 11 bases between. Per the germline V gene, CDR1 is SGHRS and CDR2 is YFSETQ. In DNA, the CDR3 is TGCGCCAGCAGCTCTTTACTCGGGAATGAGCAGTTCTTC. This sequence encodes CASSSLLGNEQFF.

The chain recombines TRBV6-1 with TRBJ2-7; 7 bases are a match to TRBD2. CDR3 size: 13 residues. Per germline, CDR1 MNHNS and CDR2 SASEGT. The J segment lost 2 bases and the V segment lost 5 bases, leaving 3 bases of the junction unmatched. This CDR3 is CASSKGTTYEQYF. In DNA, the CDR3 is TGTGCCAGCAGTAAAGGGACTACCTACGAGCAGTACTTC.

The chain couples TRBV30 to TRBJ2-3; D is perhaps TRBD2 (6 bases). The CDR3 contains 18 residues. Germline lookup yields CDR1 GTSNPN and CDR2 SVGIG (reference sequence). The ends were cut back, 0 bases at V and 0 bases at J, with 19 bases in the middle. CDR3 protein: CAWSVPPGGVRSTDTQYF. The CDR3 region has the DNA TGTGCCTGGAGTGTACCCCCAGGAGGGGTCAGAAGCACAGATACGCAGTATTTT.

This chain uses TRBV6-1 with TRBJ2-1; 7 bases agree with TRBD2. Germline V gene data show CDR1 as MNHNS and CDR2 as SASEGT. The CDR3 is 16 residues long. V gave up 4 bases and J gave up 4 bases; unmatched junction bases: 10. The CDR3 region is CASSVSGDSPYNEQFF. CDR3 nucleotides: TGTGCCAGCAGTGTAAGCGGGGACTCTCCTTACAATGAGCAGTTCTTC.

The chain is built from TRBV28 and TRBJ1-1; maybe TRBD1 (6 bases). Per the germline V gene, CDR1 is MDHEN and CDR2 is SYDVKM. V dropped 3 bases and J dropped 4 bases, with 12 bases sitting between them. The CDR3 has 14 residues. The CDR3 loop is CASSFGGGGTEAFF. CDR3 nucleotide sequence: TGTGCCAGCAGTTTTGGGGGGGGCGGCACTGAAGCTTTCTTT.

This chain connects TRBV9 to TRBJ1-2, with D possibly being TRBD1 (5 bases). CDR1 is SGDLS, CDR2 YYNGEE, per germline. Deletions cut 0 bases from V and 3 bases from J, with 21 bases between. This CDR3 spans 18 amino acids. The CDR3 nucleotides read TGTGCCAGCAGCGTAGACGCTTCTTCAGGGTCCCTCGACTATGGCTACACCTTC. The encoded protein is CASSVDASSGSLDYGYTF. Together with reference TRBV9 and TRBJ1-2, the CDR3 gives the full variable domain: DSGVTQTPKHLITATGQRVTLRCSPRSGDLSVYWYQQSLDQGLQFLIQYYNGEERAKGNILERFSAQQFPDLHSELNLSSLELGDSALYFCASSVDASSGSLDYGYTFGSGTRLTVV.

CDR3 loop: CASSLGQGSSHEQYF. The CDR3 DNA follows: TGTGCCAGTAGTCTCGGACAGGGGAGTTCCCACGAGCAGTACTTC. This chain joins TRBV19 and TRBJ2-7; 9 bases map to TRBD1. Trimming at V came to 5 bases and at J to 5 bases, leaving 10 bases not matched to a gene. CDR3 size: 15 residues. Germline CDR1 is LNHDA and CDR2 is SQIVND (reference sequence).

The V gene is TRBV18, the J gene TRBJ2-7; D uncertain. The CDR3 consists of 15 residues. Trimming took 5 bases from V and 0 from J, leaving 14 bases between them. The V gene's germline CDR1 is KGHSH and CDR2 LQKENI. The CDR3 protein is CASSAPNGVSYEQYF. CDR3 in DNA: TGTGCCAGCTCAGCTCCGAATGGGGTCTCCTACGAGCAGTACTTC.

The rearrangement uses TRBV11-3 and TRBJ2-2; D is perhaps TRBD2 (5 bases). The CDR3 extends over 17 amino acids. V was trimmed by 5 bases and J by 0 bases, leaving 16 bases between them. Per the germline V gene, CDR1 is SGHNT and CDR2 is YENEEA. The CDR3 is CASSRQAAAANTGELFF. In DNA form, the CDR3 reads TGTGCCAGCAGCCGCCAGGCAGCGGCCGCGAACACCGGGGAGCTGTTTTTT.

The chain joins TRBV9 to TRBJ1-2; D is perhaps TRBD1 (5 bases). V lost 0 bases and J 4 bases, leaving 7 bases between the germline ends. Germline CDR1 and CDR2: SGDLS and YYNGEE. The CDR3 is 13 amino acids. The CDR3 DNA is TGTGCCAGCAGCGTAGTAGGGACCTATGGCTACACCTTC. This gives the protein CASSVVGTYGYTF.